What follows is one TCR beta chain and its context. Clones were read by immunoSEQ multiplex PCR, and TCRdb kept only the in-frame ones, dropping some. The table has more than 95,000 clones, about 90% seen once; the top ten hold around 0.85%. There are 13 residues in the CDR3. V gave up 0 bases and J gave up 12 bases, with 15 bases separating them. CDR1 and CDR2 from the germline V gene are LNHNV and YYDKDF (reference sequence). This record belongs to a study of OX40 agonist ivuxolimab in advanced cancers. The gene calls are TRBV15 and TRBJ2-7; D call uncertain. This sequence was found in an adult with an advanced solid tumor such as melanoma, head and neck, liver or kidney cancer. Sequences were derived from CD4+ or CD8+ T cells sorted from blood, sampled in a trial of the OX40 agonist ivuxolimab. The CDR3, as DNA: TGTGCCACCAGCAGAGATGTTATTGATCTCCGGTACTTC. Residues: CATSRDVIDLRYF.